This T cell receptor beta chain was sequenced during a study of blood T cell repertoires in COVID-19. Overall study context: The United States, Italy and Spain supplied acute and convalescent COVID-19 samples. The analysed material was cDNA or gDNA that came from T cells, B-cell-depleted T cells, or PBMCs.

V was cut by 2 bases and J by 5 bases, with 22 bases left in between. CDR3 size: 17 residues. Germline V gene sequence: CDR1 GTSNPN, CDR2 SVGIG (reference sequence). Original analysis: By means of reference gene primer amplification, nucleated cell counts were estimated. Sequencing used immunoSEQ multiplex PCR; TCRdb keeps in-frame clones, though not all of them. For V, J and clone size, that table is used; D and trimming come from the DNA. The profile shows about 220,000 clones, 75% to 90% of them singletons. The sequencing sample was made of peripheral blood. This TCR came from a human donor in a cohort sampled during active COVID-19. V usage is TRBV30 and J usage is TRBJ1-5, with D maybe TRBD1 (5 bases). In DNA, the CDR3 is TGTGCCTGGAGTCACCCGGGACTCTCGTCAGGTTATCAGCCCCAGCATTTT. Translating gives CAWSHPGLSSGYQPQHF.